The next 8 T cell receptor beta chains were all read from a single sample in a study of CD8+CD57+ T cells in acquired aplastic anemia. According to the study, genomic DNA was the template for TCR beta VDJ and CDR3 profiling. TCRdb called the reads again in MiXCR, with one record for every CDR3 protein. The sample has hundreds of thousands of distinct CDR3 sequences, just under 70% seen once. The sample consisted of sorted CD4+, CD8+, or CD8+CD57+ T cells (not recorded which) from PBMCs. These receptor sequences come from a human donor in good health, serving as a control.

Concerning this clonotype: In this CDR3 the conserved last residue, phenylalanine or tryptophan, is missing, so a read error is likely. The chain employs TRBV9 and TRBJ2-1; 7 nucleotides line up with TRBD2. Germline V gene sequence: CDR1 SGDLS, CDR2 YYNGEE. The CDR3 length is 14 residues. The V gene end was trimmed by 4 bases and the J gene end by 10 bases; junction bases not matched to a gene: 11. The CDR3 here is CASSLRGGAKEQFL. The CDR3 coding sequence is TGTGCCAGCAGCTTAAGGGGAGGGGCCAAAGAGCAGTTCCTC.

This clonotype was found many times. The chain carries TRBV20-1 and TRBJ1-5, with TRBD1 identical over 10 bases. The CDR3 totals 12 residues. J lost 9 bases, V lost 6 bases, and 5 bases had no gene match. The V gene's germline CDR1 is DFQATT and CDR2 SNEGSKA (reference sequence). CDR3: CSAQGQGTPQHF. The CDR3 region has the DNA TGCAGTGCGCAGGGACAGGGGACGCCCCAGCATTTT.

This rearrangement joins TRBV2 to TRBJ1-2, with D possibly TRBD1 on 5 matching bases. Per the germline V gene, CDR1 is SNHLY and CDR2 is FYNNEI. The CDR3 is made up of 13 amino acids. The ends were cut back, 6 bases at V and 7 bases at J, with 15 bases in the middle. In DNA, the CDR3 is TGTGCCAGCAGGGCGGAAAGGGGCACTGGCTACACCTTC. Its translation is CASRAERGTGYTF.

The chain recombines TRBV7-9 with TRBJ1-6; possible D gene TRBD1, 5 bases. The CDR3 is 13 amino acids. Deletions cut 3 bases from V and 13 bases from J, with 13 bases between. Germline V gene sequence: CDR1 SEHNR, CDR2 FQNEAQ (reference sequence). The CDR3 sequence: CASSFDSGSPLHF. In DNA form, the CDR3 reads TGTGCCAGCAGCTTTGACAGTGGTTCTCCCCTCCACTTT.

The genes are TRBV19 and TRBJ1-1, with a tentative D call TRBD1 (5 bases). Trimming pared 1 base from V and 4 bases from J, leaving 16 bases between. The CDR3 runs 16 residues. Germline-derived CDR1 and CDR2 are LNHDA and SQIVND (reference sequence). The CDR3 bases are TGTGCCAGTAGTATAGTCCGGGACCCACCGCGCACTGAAGCTTTCTTT. Protein sequence: CASSIVRDPPRTEAFF.

Turning to this clonotype: The CDR3 end shows no conserved phenylalanine or tryptophan, and so a read error is likely. It is unclear where the CDR3 begins or ends on the DNA, so no DNA is shown, and the CDR3 is as TCRdb lists it. This chain connects TRBV10-3 to TRBJ2-7; the D call TRBD2 from the table was never checked on the DNA. Looked up from germline, CDR1 is ENHRY and CDR2 is SYGVKD. The CDR3 is 15 residues long, counting both termini. The CDR3 protein is CAIRVGGSYGHDFGP.

The J gene is TRBJ1-4, the V gene TRBV7-2; the D gene is possibly TRBD1 (6 bases). Germline V gene sequence: CDR1 SGHTA, CDR2 FQGNSA. The CDR3 is 16 residues long. Trimming stripped 5 bases from V and 14 bases from J, with 27 bases between. The DNA of the CDR3 is TGTGCCAGCAGCATACAGGGTTCGGAGACCCAGGACTTCCTGTTTTTT. Protein product: CASSIQGSETQDFLFF.

Remarks on this clonotype: An end of the junction does not agree with germline; a read error may underlie this. The rearrangement uses TRBV2 and TRBJ1-1, with 7 bases that match TRBD1. CDR1 and CDR2 from the germline V gene are SNHLY and FYNNEI. The CDR3 spans 13 residues. The CDR3 protein is CASSPGQSDTQYF. Here the CDR3 DNA reads TGTGCCAGCAGCCCGGGACAGAGCGATACGCAGTACTTT.